This record looks at one TCR beta chain sequence and its context. The data were obtained in a study of blood T cell repertoires in COVID-19. The wider study: COVID-19 samples, acute and convalescent, were from the United States, Italy and Spain. Sample material is recorded as cDNA or gDNA derived from T cells, B-cell-depleted T cells, or PBMCs.

The CDR3 spans 15 residues. From germline, CDR1 is LGHNA and CDR2 YNFKEQ. The germline V and J ends were trimmed by 0 bases and 4 bases, with 12 bases remaining between them. Original processing notes: It was from reference gene primer amplification that nucleated cell counts were estimated. Here immunoSEQ multiplex PCR was the method, and the copy in TCRdb shows in-frame clones only, minus some. The D gene and trimming were derived from the DNA, and the V and J assignments and clone size from that table. The table includes 66,000 or so clones, roughly 78% detected once. V gene TRBV4-2 combines with J gene TRBJ1-2; D is unclear. This TCR was sampled from a human donor in a cohort sampled during active COVID-19. The material sequenced was peripheral blood. The CDR3 sequence is CASSQDLTVGYGYTF. CDR3 in DNA: TGTGCCAGCAGCCAAGACCTTACAGTTGGCTATGGCTACACCTTC.